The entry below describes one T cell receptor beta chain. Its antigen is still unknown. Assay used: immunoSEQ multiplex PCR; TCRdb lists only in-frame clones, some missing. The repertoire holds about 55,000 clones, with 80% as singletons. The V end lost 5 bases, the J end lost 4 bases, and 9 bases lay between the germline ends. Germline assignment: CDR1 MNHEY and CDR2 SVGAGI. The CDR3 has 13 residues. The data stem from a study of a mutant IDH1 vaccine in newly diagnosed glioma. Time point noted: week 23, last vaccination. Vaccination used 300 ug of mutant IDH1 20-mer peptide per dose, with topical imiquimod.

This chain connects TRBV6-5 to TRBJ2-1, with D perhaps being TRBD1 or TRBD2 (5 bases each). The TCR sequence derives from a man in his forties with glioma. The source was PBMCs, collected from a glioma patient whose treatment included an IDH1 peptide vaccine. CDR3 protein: CASSPGTYNEQFF. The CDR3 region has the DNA TGTGCCAGCAGTCCCGGGACGTACAATGAGCAGTTCTTC.